Below, 26 T cell receptor beta chains from the same sample are listed, as sequenced in a study of Ad26.COV2.S vaccination and SARS-CoV-2 variants. Clones were sequenced by immunoSEQ multiplex PCR, and TCRdb holds only the in-frame ones, with some missing. The sample lists hundreds of thousands of clones, 90% occurring once. Indicated treatment: roughly 18 received Ad26.COV2.S at low or high dose, single or two shots; roughly five received placebo; per-sample allocation not given. Sampling was done on day 63 after the first vaccine or placebo injection. The sequences come from peripheral blood, collected in a trial of Ad26.COV2.S vaccine versus placebo. These receptor sequences come from a person aged 18-60 years who received the Ad26.COV2.S COVID-19 vaccine or a placebo.

The V and J genes are TRBV24-1 and TRBJ2-7; D not certain. Germline V gene data show CDR1 as KGHDR and CDR2 as SFDVKD. The length of the CDR3 is 13 residues. Trimming stripped 4 bases from V and 0 bases from J, with 6 bases between. The CDR3 nucleotides are TGTGCCACCAGTGAACCGGACTCCTACGAGCAGTACTTC. Translating gives CATSEPDSYEQYF.

The gene calls are TRBV18 and TRBJ1-1, with D unclear. The V end was cut by 6 bases, the J end by 3 bases, with 14 bases between. The V gene's germline CDR1 is KGHSH and CDR2 LQKENI. The CDR3 runs to 14 residues. The CDR3 protein is CASSLAQVDTEAFF. Here the CDR3 DNA reads TGTGCCAGCTCCCTCGCCCAGGTTGACACTGAAGCTTTCTTT. Using reference TRBV18 and TRBJ1-1 for the parts outside the CDR3, the full variable domain is NAGVMQNPRHLVRRRGQEARLRCSPMKGHSHVYWYRQLPEEGLKFMVYLQKENIIDESGMPKERFSAEFPKEGPSILRIQQVVRGDSAAYFCASSLAQVDTEAFFGQGTRLTVV.

The CDR3 DNA is TGTGCCACCAGCAAGGGACTAGCGGAGAGCACAGATACGCAGTATTTT. Encoded protein: CATSKGLAESTDTQYF. The V gene is TRBV15, the J gene TRBJ2-3; 11 bases match TRBD2. V lost 4 bases and J lost 0; bases outside the gene matches: 3. CDR3 length: 16 amino acids. The germline V gene encodes CDR1 LNHNV and CDR2 YYDKDF (reference sequence).

This sequence joins TRBV7-9 and TRBJ1-2; maybe TRBD1 (6 bases). Between the trimmed V and J ends, which lost 3 bases and 1 base, there was a span of 12 bases. CDR3 length: 15 amino acids. Germline loops: CDR1 SEHNR, CDR2 FQNEAQ (reference sequence). For the CDR3, the DNA is TGTGCCAGCAGCTTCCGGGACACGGATAACTATGGCTACACCTTC. As protein: CASSFRDTDNYGYTF. Variable domain in full (rest from reference TRBV7-9 and TRBJ1-2): DTGVSQNPRHKITKRGQNVTFRCDPISEHNRLYWYRQTLGQGPEFLTYFQNEAQLEKSRLLSDRFSAERPKGSFSTLEIQRTEQGDSAMYLCASSFRDTDNYGYTFGSGTRLTVV.

The rearrangement links TRBV5-1 to TRBJ2-2; TRBD1 or TRBD2 may be the D gene (5 bases each). This CDR3 has 15 amino acids. V was cut by 0 bases and J by 6 bases, with 12 bases left in between. CDR1 is SGHRS, CDR2 YFSETQ, per germline. In DNA, the CDR3 is TGCGCCAGCAGCTTGGAGGTTTTGGGGGCCGGGGAGCTGTTTTTT. This gives the protein CASSLEVLGAGELFF.

The chain couples TRBV7-3 to TRBJ2-3; perhaps TRBD2 as D (5 bases). The CDR3 runs to 16 residues. V lost 4 bases, J lost 0 bases, and 14 bases lay in between. Germline CDR1 SGHTA, CDR2 FQGTGA. CDR3 in amino acids: CASSSGREPSTDTQYF. The CDR3 nucleotides are TGTGCCAGCAGCTCCGGCCGGGAACCAAGCACAGATACGCAGTATTTT.

The chain links TRBV28 to TRBJ1-6; the match to TRBD1 covers 7 bases. The J segment lost 6 bases and the V segment lost 5 bases, leaving 7 bases of the junction unmatched. The CDR3 spans 15 residues. Germline assignment: CDR1 MDHEN and CDR2 SYDVKM. CDR3 DNA sequence: TGTGCCAGCAGTCCGACAGGGCTGGGTAATTCACCCCTCCACTTT. Encoded protein: CASSPTGLGNSPLHF.

V gene TRBV25-1 combines with J gene TRBJ2-7, with a weak D call TRBD1 (6 bases). V was pared by 4 bases and J by 1 base, with 11 bases between. The germline V gene encodes CDR1 MGHDK and CDR2 SYGVNS. CDR3 length: 14 amino acids. Here the CDR3 reads CASSVSGASYEQYF. In DNA form, the CDR3 reads TGTGCCAGCAGTGTTTCAGGGGCATCCTACGAGCAGTACTTC.

The rearrangement links TRBV5-1 to TRBJ2-7; 12 bases are shared with TRBD2. The V gene end was trimmed by 1 base and the J gene end by 3 bases; junction bases not matched to a gene: 8. The CDR3 has 17 amino acids. The V gene's germline CDR1 is SGHRS and CDR2 YFSETQ. The CDR3 nucleotides read TGCGCCAGCAGCTTGAAAAGGACTAGCGGGGTCATCTACGAGCAGTACTTC. Amino acids: CASSLKRTSGVIYEQYF.

The chain links TRBV19 to TRBJ2-1; D is possibly TRBD2 (6 bases). Trimming pared 5 bases from V and 2 bases from J, leaving 16 bases between. CDR3 size: 16 residues. Germline loops: CDR1 LNHDA, CDR2 SQIVND (reference sequence). CDR3 nucleotides: TGTGCCAGTAGTCAGACTAGTAGCAGCACCTACAATGAGCAGTTCTTC. Its protein is CASSQTSSSTYNEQFF.

The chain is built from TRBV2 and TRBJ2-1, with 7 nucleotides matching TRBD1. Germline V CDR1 and CDR2: SNHLY, FYNNEI. The CDR3 spans 10 residues. The V segment lost 10 bases and the J segment 7 bases; nucleotides outside the gene matches: 1. Here the CDR3 reads CATRGNEQFF. The CDR3 region has the DNA TGTGCCACCAGGGGGAATGAGCAGTTCTTC.

This rearrangement joins TRBV6-6 to TRBJ1-2; perhaps TRBD1 as D (5 bases). The CDR3 sequence is 15 residues long. Trimming took off 0 bases at V and 4 bases at J, with 12 bases between the two ends. Germline V gene lookup returns CDR1 MNHNY and CDR2 SVGAGI (reference sequence). The CDR3 nucleotides are TGTGCCAGCAGTTACTCGATTGAGGGGAGCTATGGCTACACCTTC. It yields the protein CASSYSIEGSYGYTF.

The chain recombines TRBV11-3 with TRBJ2-2, with D perhaps matching TRBD1 (6 bases). Germline V gives CDR1 SGHNT, CDR2 YENEEA. CDR3 size: 16 residues. The ends were cut back, 5 bases at V and 3 bases at J, with 16 bases in the middle. In DNA form, the CDR3 reads TGTGCCAGCAGCCGGACAGCACAGCCTTACACCGGGGAGCTGTTTTTT. Encoded protein: CASSRTAQPYTGELFF. The whole variable domain, remainder taken from reference TRBV11-3 and TRBJ2-2, is EAGVVQSPRYKIIEKKQPVAFWCNPISGHNTLYWYLQNLGQGPELLIRYENEEAVDDSQLPKDRFSAERLKGVDSTLKIQPAELGDSAVYLCASSRTAQPYTGELFFGEGSRLTVL.

As for this clone: Other DNA sequences from this sample encode an identical CDR3 as well. V usage is TRBV6-5 and J usage is TRBJ1-1; D is unresolved. The V end lost 6 bases, the J end lost 2 bases, and 13 bases lay between the germline ends. Germline values: CDR1 MNHEY, CDR2 SVGAGI. This CDR3 is built from 14 residues. The DNA of the CDR3 is TGTGCCAGCAGCTACGGAGGGCTAAACACTGAAGCTTTCTTT. It specifies CASSYGGLNTEAFF.

The chain joins TRBV3-1 (or the pseudogene TRBV3-2) to TRBJ2-5; TRBD2 might be the D (6 bases). The V end was cut by 4 bases, the J end by 2 bases, with 8 bases between. Germline V CDR1 and CDR2: LGHDT, YNNKEL (reference sequence). There are 13 residues in the CDR3. The CDR3 sequence: CASSPGLQETQYF. Here the CDR3 DNA reads TGTGCCAGCAGCCCGGGACTTCAAGAGACCCAGTACTTC.

The J gene is TRBJ1-1, the V gene TRBV11-2; D call uncertain. V was trimmed by 5 bases and J by 3 bases, leaving 16 bases between them. Germline CDR1 and CDR2: SGHAT and FQNNGV. The CDR3 length is 15 residues. The CDR3: CASSDKRFGDTEAFF. The CDR3 DNA is TGTGCCAGCAGCGATAAGAGGTTCGGGGACACTGAAGCTTTCTTT.

This clone is a singleton in its sample. This chain joins TRBV7-3 and TRBJ2-3; D is perhaps TRBD2 (5 bases). This CDR3 is 15 amino acids long. Per the germline V gene, CDR1 is SGHTA and CDR2 is FQGTGA. The V end was cut by 3 bases, the J end by 0 bases, with 10 bases between. The chain's CDR3 is CASSFGGLSTDTQYF. Written as DNA, the CDR3 is TGTGCCAGCAGCTTTGGCGGGCTGAGCACAGATACGCAGTATTTT.

The chain employs TRBV27 and TRBJ2-1; D possibly corresponds to TRBD2 (6 bases). Trimming shortened V by 3 bases and J by 2 bases, and 11 bases separated the two germline ends. The CDR3 contains 15 residues. Germline CDR1 and CDR2: MNHEY and SMNVEV (reference sequence). CDR3 loop: CASSFLAVTYNEQFF. As DNA, the CDR3 is TGTGCCAGCAGTTTTTTAGCGGTAACCTACAATGAGCAGTTCTTC.

The chain has TRBV5-4 and TRBJ2-1; D unclear. V lost 2 bases and J lost 4, with 4 bases in between. Germline loops: CDR1 SGHNT, CDR2 YYREEE (reference sequence). This CDR3 comprises 12 residues. The CDR3 here is CASSLVYNEQFF. The CDR3 DNA is TGTGCCAGCAGCTTAGTATACAATGAGCAGTTCTTC.

The chain links TRBV6-5 to TRBJ2-1, with a weak D call TRBD2 (5 bases). From germline, CDR1 is MNHEY and CDR2 SVGAGI. This CDR3 has 14 residues. Trimming cost V 3 bases and J 10 bases, with 16 bases left between them. The CDR3 nucleotides read TGTGCCAGCAGTTATCGGCACCCAAGCGGAGAGCAGTTCTTC. Its protein is CASSYRHPSGEQFF.

This chain connects TRBV14 to TRBJ2-5; D possibly uses TRBD1 or TRBD2 (5 bases each). The CDR3 has 14 residues. The V gene's germline CDR1 is SGHDN and CDR2 FVKESK. V was clipped by 1 base and J by 5 bases, with 11 bases between them. The CDR3 is CASSQGAGTETQYF. CDR3 DNA: TGTGCCAGCAGCCAAGGGGCTGGGACCGAGACCCAGTACTTC. Filled out from reference TRBV14 and TRBJ2-5, the complete variable domain reads EAGVTQFPSHSVIEKGQTVTLRCDPISGHDNLYWYRRVMGKEIKFLLHFVKESKQDESGMPNNRFLAERTGGTYSTLKVQPAELEDSGVYFCASSQGAGTETQYFGPGTRLLVL.

The rearrangement joins TRBV10-3 to TRBJ2-5; D unresolved. The V gene lost 3 bases and the J gene lost 4 bases, with 6 bases spanning the gap. The germline gives CDR1 ENHRY, CDR2 SYGVKD. The CDR3 is 12 residues long. CDR3 sequence reads: CAISERAETQYF. As DNA, the CDR3 is TGTGCCATCAGTGAAAGGGCAGAGACCCAGTACTTC.

The V call is TRBV25-1, the J call TRBJ2-1, with 8 bases identical to TRBD2. Per the germline V gene, CDR1 is MGHDK and CDR2 is SYGVNS. The CDR3 sequence is 16 residues long. Unmatched junction bases numbered 9, after V lost 1 base and J lost 7 bases. The CDR3 DNA sequence: TGTGCCAGCAGTGAATGGGCTAGCGGGCAACGGAATGAGCAGTTCTTC. This translates into CASSEWASGQRNEQFF.

The gene calls are TRBV5-1 and TRBJ2-1; the match to TRBD2 covers 10 bases. V shed 5 bases, J shed 7 bases, and the junction held 12 bases outside the gene matches. The CDR3 has 16 amino acids. Germline-derived CDR1 and CDR2 are SGHRS and YFSETQ. The CDR3 is CASRTSGQRLANEQFF. The CDR3 DNA is TGCGCCAGCAGGACTAGCGGGCAGCGGCTCGCGAATGAGCAGTTCTTC.

The chain links TRBV15 to TRBJ2-3, with D tentatively TRBD1 or TRBD2 (5 bases each). The CDR3 totals 14 residues. The V end was cut by 3 bases, the J end by 0 bases, with 7 bases between. From germline, CDR1 is LNHNV and CDR2 YYDKDF (reference sequence). CDR3 sequence: CATSRGPSTDTQYF. CDR3 bases: TGTGCCACCAGCAGGGGACCCAGCACAGATACGCAGTATTTT.

The V gene is TRBV4-3, the J gene TRBJ1-3; D is unresolved. This CDR3 comprises 16 residues. Germline CDR1 and CDR2: LGHNA and YSLEER. The V gene lost 4 bases and the J gene lost 2 bases, with 15 bases spanning the gap. The CDR3 DNA is TGCGCCAGCAGCCCGAACGAGCTATTGACTGGAAACACCATATATTTT. Encoded protein: CASSPNELLTGNTIYF.